The rows below give T cell receptor beta chains drawn from one sample of a study of T cells in Graves' hyperthyroidism and ophthalmopathy. TCRdb reanalysed the multiplex PCR reads using MiXCR and keeps one entry per CDR3 protein. The sample has around 300,000 distinct CDR3 sequences; approximately 18% are singletons. Sequenced sample: blood. Receptor source: a man in his fifties or sixties with Graves' ophthalmopathy. The CDR3 runs from the conserved cysteine through the conserved F or W. The order of the fields is D gene, clone size, J gene, V gene, CDR3 protein, CDR3 DNA. A D gene is named only where the DNA matches it firmly. Expanded clones get a size class; other rows say once, few or many, or leave the size out.

D: NA
size: many
J: TRBJ2-7
V: TRBV6-1
CDR3: CAIERTTLYEQYF
DNA: TGTGCCATCGAACGGACTACCCTCTACGAGCAGTACTTC

D: NA
size: many
J: TRBJ1-5
V: TRBV6-2/TRBV6-3
CDR3: CASSRGPDSNQPQHF
DNA: TGTGCCAGCAGCCGCGGGCCAGACAGCAATCAGCCCCAGCATTTT

D: TRBD2
size: few
J: TRBJ2-2
V: TRBV9
CDR3: CASTSGRKTGELFF
DNA: TGTGCTTCGACCAGCGGGAGGAAAACCGGGGAGCTGTTTTTT

D: NA
size: few
J: TRBJ2-7
V: TRBV5-1
CDR3: CASSLGVKHEQYF
DNA: TGCGCCAGCAGCTTAGGAGTAAAACACGAGCAGTACTTC

D: TRBD2
size: many
J: TRBJ2-2
V: TRBV12-3/TRBV12-4
CDR3: CASSLDTSGSYLGELFF
DNA: TGTGCCAGCAGTTTAGATACTAGCGGGAGTTATCTCGGGGAGCTGTTTTTT

D: NA
size: many
J: TRBJ2-1
V: TRBV11-3
CDR3: CASSLFGGSYNEQFF
DNA: TGTGCCAGCAGCTTATTTGGGGGCTCCTACAATGAGCAGTTCTTC

D: NA
size: NA
J: TRBJ1-2
V: TRBV5-6
CDR3: CASSQPAPYGYTF
DNA: TGTGCCAGCAGCCAGCCGGCTCCGTATGGCTACACCTTC

D: NA
size: NA
J: TRBJ2-7
V: TRBV6-1
CDR3: CASSGYQEQYF
DNA: TGTGCCAGCAGTGGATACCAAGAGCAGTACTTC

D: TRBD1
size: once
J: TRBJ2-7
V: TRBV6-1
CDR3: CASSERQGAFEQYF
DNA: TGTGCCAGCAGTGAAAGGCAGGGGGCTTTCGAGCAGTACTTC

D: TRBD1
size: few
J: TRBJ2-3
V: TRBV15
CDR3: CATSSLGQGVPTDTQYF
DNA: TGTGCCACCAGCAGCCTCGGGCAGGGGGTGCCCACAGATACGCAGTATTTT

D: NA
size: many
J: TRBJ1-6
V: TRBV15
CDR3: CATSVQGAGNSPLHF
DNA: TGTGCCACCAGCGTACAGGGTGCAGGGAATTCACCCCTCCACTTT

D: TRBD1
size: many
J: TRBJ1-1
V: TRBV28
CDR3: CASRSPRTGLLNTEAFF
DNA: TGTGCCAGCAGATCACCGCGGACAGGGCTCCTGAACACTGAAGCTTTCTTT

D: TRBD1
size: few
J: TRBJ2-1
V: TRBV14
CDR3: CASGGQGWSEQFF
DNA: TGTGCCAGCGGGGGACAGGGATGGAGTGAGCAGTTCTTC

D: TRBD2
size: many
J: TRBJ2-7
V: TRBV3-1
CDR3: CASSPRVAGGYEQYF
DNA: TGTGCCAGCAGCCCACGGGTAGCGGGAGGGTACGAGCAGTACTTC

D: NA
size: few
J: TRBJ1-2
V: TRBV28
CDR3: CASSLYPGRGSYGYTF
DNA: TGTGCCAGCAGTTTATACCCGGGGCGCGGATCCTATGGCTACACCTTC

D: TRBD2
size: few
J: TRBJ2-1
V: TRBV24-1
CDR3: CATQLGTSPNEQFF
DNA: TGTGCCACCCAACTAGGGACTAGCCCCAATGAGCAGTTCTTC

D: TRBD2
size: many
J: TRBJ2-1
V: TRBV15
CDR3: CATSFRKLAGAYNEQFF
DNA: TGTGCCACCAGCTTTCGCAAACTAGCGGGAGCCTACAATGAGCAGTTCTTC

D: NA
size: NA
J: TRBJ2-1
V: TRBV7-9
CDR3: CASSFVRTSYNEQFF
DNA: TGTGCCAGCAGCTTCGTTCGGACAAGCTACAATGAGCAGTTCTTC

D: NA
size: few
J: TRBJ2-2
V: TRBV5-1
CDR3: CASSYRESGELFF
DNA: TGCGCCAGCAGCTACCGGGAGTCCGGGGAGCTGTTTTTT

D: NA
size: many
J: TRBJ2-2
V: TRBV28
CDR3: CASSGLGNTGELFF
DNA: TGTGCCAGTTCGGGCCTCGGGAACACCGGGGAGCTGTTTTTT

D: NA
size: NA
J: TRBJ1-6
V: TRBV15
CDR3: CATTNSNSPLHF
DNA: TGTGCCACCACCAACTCTAACTCACCCCTCCACTTT

D: NA
size: many
J: TRBJ2-5
V: TRBV3-1
CDR3: CASSQNTDIIQETQYF
DNA: TGTGCCAGCAGCCAGAACACAGATATAATCCAAGAGACCCAGTACTTC

D: TRBD1
size: many
J: TRBJ2-5
V: TRBV20-1
CDR3: CSAKDAHRGQETQYF
DNA: TGCAGTGCTAAGGACGCCCACAGGGGCCAAGAGACCCAGTACTTC

D: TRBD2
size: few
J: TRBJ2-7
V: TRBV6-1
CDR3: CASRPGGTSGSYEQYF
DNA: TGTGCCAGCAGGCCAGGGGGGACTAGCGGGAGTTACGAGCAGTACTTC

D: NA
size: many
J: TRBJ1-2
V: TRBV14
CDR3: CASSQDHGRESYGYTF
DNA: TGTGCCAGCAGCCAAGATCACGGCAGGGAGAGCTATGGCTACACCTTC

D: TRBD2
size: NA
J: TRBJ2-3
V: TRBV11-2
CDR3: CASSQPRLAASTDTQYF
DNA: TGCGCCAGCAGCCAACCCCGACTAGCGGCTAGCACAGATACGCAGTATTTT

D: TRBD1
size: many
J: TRBJ2-7
V: TRBV5-1
CDR3: CASSLQQGANEQYF
DNA: TGCGCCAGCAGCTTGCAACAGGGGGCTAACGAGCAGTACTTC

D: NA
size: few
J: TRBJ1-4
V: TRBV7-9
CDR3: CASSLGWGGLNEKLFF
DNA: TGTGCCAGCAGCTTAGGATGGGGCGGACTTAATGAAAAACTGTTTTTT